The 13 T cell receptor beta chains reported below all come from one sample, sequenced in a study of shared clonotypes between healthy human individuals. Repertoires were generated with immunoSEQ multiplex PCR, while TCRdb's copy carries only in-frame clones and drops some. In the table there are over a million clones, 75% to 80% of which are singletons. The material sequenced was memory CD4+ T cells from PBMCs. Subset in this sample: CD45RA-negative fraction. These receptors came from a man younger than 35 in good health. Some clones in this sample may be carry-over from other donors' samples.

This clone was found a few times. This chain uses TRBV7-9 with TRBJ2-2; the match to TRBD2 covers 10 bases. Germline lookup yields CDR1 SEHNR and CDR2 FQNEAQ (reference sequence). The V segment lost 5 bases and the J segment 7 bases; nucleotides outside the gene matches: 7. The CDR3 runs to 15 residues. CDR3 sequence: CASSVLAGVNGELFF. As DNA, the CDR3 is TGTGCCAGCAGCGTCCTAGCGGGAGTGAACGGGGAGCTGTTTTTT.

This clone was counted between two and nine times. This rearrangement joins TRBV6-1 to TRBJ2-1; 8 bases are a match to TRBD1. V was clipped by 7 bases and J by 6 bases; unmatched bases: 2. The germline gives CDR1 MNHNS, CDR2 SASEGT. This CDR3 has 12 amino acids. The CDR3 loop reads CASMDRANEQFF. The DNA of the CDR3 is TGTGCCAGCATGGACAGGGCCAATGAGCAGTTCTTC.

The genes are TRBV15 and TRBJ1-5; 8 bases match TRBD1. V was clipped by 3 bases and J by 9 bases; unmatched bases: 19. The CDR3 length is 18 residues. CDR1 is LNHNV and CDR2 is YYDKDF in the germline V gene (reference sequence). DNA for the CDR3: TGTGCCACCAGCAGTCTCCCTCCCCGGACAGGGTATCATGGGCCCCAGCATTTT. Amino acids: CATSSLPPRTGYHGPQHF.

The chain combines TRBV28 with TRBJ1-1; no firm D call. Trimming cost V 2 bases and J 12 bases, with 7 bases left between them. The CDR3 is 10 amino acids. From germline, CDR1 is MDHEN and CDR2 SYDVKM. CDR3 in DNA: TGTGCCAGCAGTTTAGGGAGCCCTTTCTTT. Translation: CASSLGSPFF.

In this sample, this clone turned up once. This sequence joins TRBV5-5 and TRBJ1-1; 8 bases agree with TRBD1. This CDR3 spans 13 amino acids. The germline V gene encodes CDR1 SGHKS and CDR2 YYEKEE (reference sequence). J gave up 9 bases and V 3 bases, and 7 bases lay outside the gene matches. The DNA for the CDR3 is TGTGCCAGCAGCTGGGGGACAGGCCGAAAAGCTTTCTTT. The encoded protein is CASSWGTGRKAFF. Supplemented by reference TRBV5-5 and TRBJ1-1, the full variable domain reads DAGVTQSPTHLIKTRGQQVTLRCSPISGHKSVSWYQQVLGQGPQFIFQYYEKEERGRGNFPDRFSARQFPNYSSELNVNALLLGDSALYLCASSWGTGRKAFFGQGTRLTVV.

This rearrangement joins TRBV7-9 to TRBJ2-1, with unresolved D. CDR1 is SEHNR and CDR2 is FQNEAQ in the germline V gene (reference sequence). The CDR3 has 12 amino acids. With 6 bases removed from V and 6 bases from J, the gap between germline ends came to 9 bases. The CDR3 loop reads CASSHDTNEQFF. For the CDR3, the DNA is TGTGCCAGCAGTCACGACACCAATGAGCAGTTCTTC.

V gene TRBV5-8 combines with J gene TRBJ1-5; D gene uncertain. The germline V gene has CDR1 SGHTS and CDR2 YDEGEE. Trimming took off 3 bases at V and 4 bases at J, with 11 bases between the two ends. The CDR3 is made up of 14 amino acids. CDR3 nucleotide sequence: TGTGCCAGCAGCTCTTGGACGGGGAATCAGCCCCAGCATTTT. This codes for CASSSWTGNQPQHF.

This clone was seen many times. The chain has TRBV7-8 and TRBJ2-5, with D possibly matching TRBD2 (6 bases). The V end lost 4 bases, the J end lost 1 base, and 16 bases lay between the germline ends. This CDR3 comprises 16 residues. Germline loops: CDR1 SGHVS, CDR2 FQNEAQ. This CDR3 is CASSSKPIAVQETQYF. CDR3 nucleotides: TGTGCCAGCAGCTCGAAGCCAATAGCGGTCCAAGAGACCCAGTACTTC.

The chain employs TRBV2 and TRBJ2-5; TRBD1 matches at 8 bases. The V gene's germline CDR1 is SNHLY and CDR2 FYNNEI. V dropped 6 bases and J dropped 1; count of bases not matched to a gene: 7. The CDR3 has 15 amino acids. The CDR3 here is CASSGQGRTQETQYF. In DNA, the CDR3 is TGTGCCAGCAGCGGACAGGGAAGAACCCAAGAGACCCAGTACTTC.

The V and J genes are TRBV7-2 and TRBJ2-2; TRBD2 aligns across 11 bases. CDR1 is SGHTA and CDR2 is FQGNSA in the germline V gene. The V segment lost 6 bases and the J segment 5 bases; nucleotides outside the gene matches: 2. The CDR3 extends over 14 amino acids. The CDR3 protein is CASRTSGMTGELFF. CDR3 DNA: TGTGCCAGCAGGACTAGCGGGATGACCGGGGAGCTGTTTTTT.

The gene calls are TRBV5-1 and TRBJ2-1; 7 nucleotides align to TRBD2. The CDR3 covers 15 residues. V lost 0 bases and J lost 10; bases outside the gene matches: 10. Germline values: CDR1 SGHRS, CDR2 YFSETQ. The CDR3 DNA is TGCGCCAGCAGCTTGGTAGCTAGCGGAGAACGCGAGCAGTTCTTC. Its translation is CASSLVASGEREQFF.

This clone was detected only a few times. This sample also contains other DNA sequences that code for the same CDR3. The rearrangement joins TRBV28 to TRBJ1-5, with a weak D call TRBD1 (5 bases). The CDR3 covers 13 residues. The V end lost 6 bases, the J end lost 4 bases, and 10 bases lay between the germline ends. Germline loops: CDR1 MDHEN, CDR2 SYDVKM. In DNA form, the CDR3 reads TGTGCCAGCAGGTCTGACAGAAATCAGCCCCAGCATTTT. Amino acids: CASRSDRNQPQHF.

The gene calls are TRBV19 and TRBJ2-7; 14 bases align to TRBD2. The length of the CDR3 is 16 residues. Trimming cost V 5 bases and J 3 bases; bases outside gene matches: 6. The V gene's germline CDR1 is LNHDA and CDR2 SQIVND (reference sequence). CDR3 sequence reads: CASSGPGTSGSYEQYF. The CDR3 region has the DNA TGTGCCAGTAGTGGGCCCGGGACTAGCGGGAGCTACGAGCAGTACTTC.